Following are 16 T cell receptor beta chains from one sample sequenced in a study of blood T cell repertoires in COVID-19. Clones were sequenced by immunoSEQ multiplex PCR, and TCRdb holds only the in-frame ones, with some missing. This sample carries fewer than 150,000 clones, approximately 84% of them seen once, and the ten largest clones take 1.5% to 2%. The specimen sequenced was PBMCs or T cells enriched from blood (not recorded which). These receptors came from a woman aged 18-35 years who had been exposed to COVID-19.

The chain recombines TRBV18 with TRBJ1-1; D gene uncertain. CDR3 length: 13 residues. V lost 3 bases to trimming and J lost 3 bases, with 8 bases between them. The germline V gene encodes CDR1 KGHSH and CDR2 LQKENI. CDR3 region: CASSPEVYTEAFF. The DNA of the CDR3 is TGTGCCAGCTCACCGGAGGTGTACACTGAAGCTTTCTTT. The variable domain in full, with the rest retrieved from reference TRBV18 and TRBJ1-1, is NAGVMQNPRHLVRRRGQEARLRCSPMKGHSHVYWYRQLPEEGLKFMVYLQKENIIDESGMPKERFSAEFPKEGPSILRIQQVVRGDSAAYFCASSPEVYTEAFFGQGTRLTVV.

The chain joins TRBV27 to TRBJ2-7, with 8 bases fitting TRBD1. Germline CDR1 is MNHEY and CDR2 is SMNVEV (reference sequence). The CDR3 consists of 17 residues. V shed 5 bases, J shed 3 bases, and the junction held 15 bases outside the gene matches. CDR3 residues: CASSTRDRINLFYEQYF. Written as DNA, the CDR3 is TGTGCCAGCAGTACTCGGGACAGGATAAACCTCTTCTACGAGCAGTACTTC.

CDR3 nucleotides: TGCAGCGTAAGGACAGGGTCGCATGAGCAGTTCTTC. Protein product: CSVRTGSHEQFF. The V call is TRBV29-1, the J call TRBJ2-1; 8 nucleotides line up with TRBD1. There are 12 residues in the CDR3. V shed 6 bases and J 8 bases; nucleotides not matched to a gene: 6. Per the germline V gene, CDR1 is SQVTM and CDR2 is ANQGSEA.

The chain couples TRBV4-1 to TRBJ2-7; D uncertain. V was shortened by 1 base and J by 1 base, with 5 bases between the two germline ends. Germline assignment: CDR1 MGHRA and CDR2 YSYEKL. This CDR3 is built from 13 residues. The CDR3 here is CASSQASSYEQYF. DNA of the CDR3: TGCGCCAGCAGCCAAGCTAGTTCCTACGAGCAGTACTTC.

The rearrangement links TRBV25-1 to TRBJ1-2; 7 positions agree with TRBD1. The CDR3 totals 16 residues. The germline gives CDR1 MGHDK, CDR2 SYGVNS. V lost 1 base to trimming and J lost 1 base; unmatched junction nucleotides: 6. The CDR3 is CASSESGTAINYGYTF. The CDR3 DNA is TGTGCCAGCAGTGAATCGGGGACAGCTATTAACTATGGCTACACCTTC.

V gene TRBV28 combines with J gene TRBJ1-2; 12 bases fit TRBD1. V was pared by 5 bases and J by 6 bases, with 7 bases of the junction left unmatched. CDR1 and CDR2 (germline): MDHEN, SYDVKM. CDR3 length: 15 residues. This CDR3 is CASSTTGTGGDGYTF. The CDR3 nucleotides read TGTGCCAGCAGTACTACCGGGACAGGGGGCGATGGCTACACCTTC.

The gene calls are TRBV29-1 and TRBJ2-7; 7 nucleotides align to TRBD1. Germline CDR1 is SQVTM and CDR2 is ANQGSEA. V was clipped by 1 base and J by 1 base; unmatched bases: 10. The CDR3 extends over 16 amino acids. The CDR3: CSVEVGGLRSSYEQYF. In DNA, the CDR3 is TGCAGCGTTGAAGTAGGGGGCCTTCGTAGTTCCTACGAGCAGTACTTC.

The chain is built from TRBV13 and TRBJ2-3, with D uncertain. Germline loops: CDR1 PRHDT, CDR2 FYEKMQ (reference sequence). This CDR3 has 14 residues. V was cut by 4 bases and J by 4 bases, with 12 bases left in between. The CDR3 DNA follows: TGTGCCAGCAGCTCTGCCGTGGCAGCAGATACGCAGTATTTT. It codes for CASSSAVAADTQYF.

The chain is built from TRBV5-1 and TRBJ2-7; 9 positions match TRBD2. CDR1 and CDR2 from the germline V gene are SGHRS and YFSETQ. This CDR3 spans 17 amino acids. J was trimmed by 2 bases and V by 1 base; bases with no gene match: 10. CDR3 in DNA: TGCGCCAGCAGCTTGTCCGTTGGAGCGGGAGGTACCTACGAGCAGTACTTC. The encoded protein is CASSLSVGAGGTYEQYF.

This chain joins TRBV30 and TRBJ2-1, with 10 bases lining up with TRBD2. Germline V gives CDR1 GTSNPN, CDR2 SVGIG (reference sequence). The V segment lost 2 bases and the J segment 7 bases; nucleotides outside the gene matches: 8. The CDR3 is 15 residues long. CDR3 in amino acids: CAWSPLAGVGNEQFF. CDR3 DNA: TGTGCCTGGAGTCCGCTAGCGGGAGTGGGGAATGAGCAGTTCTTC.

This CDR3 is CSVGAGGSFGYTF. CDR3 sequence (DNA): TGCAGCGTTGGGGCAGGGGGAAGCTTCGGCTACACCTTC. The V gene is TRBV29-1, the J gene TRBJ1-2; 7 bases agree with TRBD1. The ends lost 4 bases at V and 8 bases at J; junction bases unmatched: 10. The length of the CDR3 is 13 residues. Germline V gene sequence: CDR1 SQVTM, CDR2 ANQGSEA. The complete variable domain, with remaining parts taken from reference TRBV29-1 and TRBJ1-2, reads SAVISQKPSRDICQRGTSLTIQCQVDSQVTMMFWYRQQPGQSLTLIATANQGSEATYESGFVIDKFPISRPNLTFSTLTVSNMSPEDSSIYLCSVGAGGSFGYTFGSGTRLTVV.

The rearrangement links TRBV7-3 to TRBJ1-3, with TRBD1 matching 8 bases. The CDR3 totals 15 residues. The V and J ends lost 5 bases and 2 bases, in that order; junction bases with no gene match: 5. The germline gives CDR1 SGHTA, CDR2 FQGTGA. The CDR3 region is CASSLQGAPGNTIYF. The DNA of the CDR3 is TGTGCCAGCAGCCTTCAGGGGGCACCTGGAAACACCATATATTTT.

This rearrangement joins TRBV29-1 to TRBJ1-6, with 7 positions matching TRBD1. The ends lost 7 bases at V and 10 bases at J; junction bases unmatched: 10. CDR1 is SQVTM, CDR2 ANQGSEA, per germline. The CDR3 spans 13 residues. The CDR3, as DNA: TGCAGCGCGAAACAGGGGAGGAACTCACCCCTCCACTTT. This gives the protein CSAKQGRNSPLHF.

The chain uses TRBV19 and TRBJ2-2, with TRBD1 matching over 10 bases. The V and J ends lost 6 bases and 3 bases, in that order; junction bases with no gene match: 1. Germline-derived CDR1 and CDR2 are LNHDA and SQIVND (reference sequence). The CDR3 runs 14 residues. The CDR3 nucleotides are TGTGCCAGTAGCGACAGGGGGCACACCGGGGAGCTGTTTTTT. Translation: CASSDRGHTGELFF. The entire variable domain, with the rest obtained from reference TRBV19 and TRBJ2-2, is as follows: DGGITQSPKYLFRKEGQNVTLSCEQNLNHDAMYWYRQDPGQGLRLIYYSQIVNDFQKGDIAEGYSVSREKKESFPLTVTSAQKNPTAFYLCASSDRGHTGELFFGEGSRLTVL.

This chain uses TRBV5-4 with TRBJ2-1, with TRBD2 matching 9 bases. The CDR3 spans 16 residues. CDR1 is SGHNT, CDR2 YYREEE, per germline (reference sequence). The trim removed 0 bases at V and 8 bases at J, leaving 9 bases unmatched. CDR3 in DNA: TGTGCCAGCAGCTTGGGTGGAGCGGGAGGCAGCGATGAGCAGTTCTTC. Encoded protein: CASSLGGAGGSDEQFF.

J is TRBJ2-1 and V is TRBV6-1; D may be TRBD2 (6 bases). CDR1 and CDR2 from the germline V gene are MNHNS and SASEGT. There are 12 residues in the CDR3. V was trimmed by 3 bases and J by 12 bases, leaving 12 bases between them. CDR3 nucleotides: TGTGCCAGCAGTGACCAGTCCGGGGGGCAGTTCTTC. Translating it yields CASSDQSGGQFF.